The T cell receptor beta chain described here comes from a study of blood T cell repertoires in COVID-19. Across the whole study: Samples came from the United States, Italy and Spain, spanning acute and convalescent COVID-19. T cells, B-cell-depleted T cells, or PBMCs provided the cDNA or gDNA that served as material.

As processed by the authors: Researchers report that nucleated cell counts were estimated from reference gene primer amplification. Only in-frame clones appear in the TCRdb table, and some are missing; sequencing was by immunoSEQ multiplex PCR. V and J calls and clone size follow that table, whereas D and trimming were derived from the DNA. The sample yields about 230,000 clones, about 83% seen once. V lost 7 bases and J lost 5; bases outside the gene matches: 19. The CDR3 has 18 residues. CDR1 and CDR2 (germline): SEHNR, FQNEAQ (reference sequence). The sequenced material came from peripheral blood. This chain uses TRBV7-9 with TRBJ2-1, with TRBD1 identical over 8 bases. This clonotype originated in a man aged 35 to 55 with active or convalescent COVID-19. For the CDR3, the DNA is TGTGCCAGCACCCCACCCAGTCCGACAGGGGCATTCCACAATGAGCAGTTCTTC. It codes for CASTPPSPTGAFHNEQFF.